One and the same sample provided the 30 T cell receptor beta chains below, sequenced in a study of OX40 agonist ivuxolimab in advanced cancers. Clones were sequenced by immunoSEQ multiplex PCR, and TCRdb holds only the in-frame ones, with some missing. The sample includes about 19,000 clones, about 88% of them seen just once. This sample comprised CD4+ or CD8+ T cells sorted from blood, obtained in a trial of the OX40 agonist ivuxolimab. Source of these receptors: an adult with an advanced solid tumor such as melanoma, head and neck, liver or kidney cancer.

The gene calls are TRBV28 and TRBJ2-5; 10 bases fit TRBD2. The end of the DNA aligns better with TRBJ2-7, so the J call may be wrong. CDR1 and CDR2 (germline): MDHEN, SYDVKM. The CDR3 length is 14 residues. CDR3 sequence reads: CASSPLAGVFEQYF. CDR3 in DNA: TGTGCCAGCAGTCCCCTAGCGGGAGTCTTCGAGCAGTACTTC.

The CDR3 bases are TGTGCCAGCAGCTTAGTGGGGGCTGGAGATACGCAGTATTTT. Translation: CASSLVGAGDTQYF. V usage is TRBV7-2 and J usage is TRBJ2-3; TRBD1 is a possible D gene (6 bases). The CDR3 extends over 14 amino acids. Germline-derived CDR1 and CDR2 are SGHTA and FQGNSA. V was cut by 1 base and J by 5 bases, with 10 bases left in between.

The CDR3 loop reads CASSPGPTELFF. For the CDR3, the DNA is TGTGCCAGCAGCCCCGGACCGACTGAACTGTTTTTT. The chain employs TRBV11-2 and TRBJ1-4; D is ambiguous. V dropped 5 bases and J dropped 12 bases, with 13 bases sitting between them. Germline V CDR1 and CDR2: SGHAT, FQNNGV. The CDR3 has 12 amino acids. Supplemented by reference TRBV11-2 and TRBJ1-4, the full variable domain reads EAGVAQSPRYKIIEKRQSVAFWCNPISGHATLYWYQQILGQGPKLLIQFQNNGVVDDSQLPKDRFSAERLKGVDSTLKIQPAKLEDSAVYLCASSPGPTELFFGSGTQLSVL.

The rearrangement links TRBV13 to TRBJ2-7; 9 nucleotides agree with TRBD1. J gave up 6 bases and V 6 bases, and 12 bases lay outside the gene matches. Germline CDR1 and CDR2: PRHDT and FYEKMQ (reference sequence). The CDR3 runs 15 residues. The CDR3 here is CASSFRDRAFPEQYF. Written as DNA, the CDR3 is TGTGCCAGCAGTTTCCGGGACAGGGCCTTCCCCGAGCAGTACTTC.

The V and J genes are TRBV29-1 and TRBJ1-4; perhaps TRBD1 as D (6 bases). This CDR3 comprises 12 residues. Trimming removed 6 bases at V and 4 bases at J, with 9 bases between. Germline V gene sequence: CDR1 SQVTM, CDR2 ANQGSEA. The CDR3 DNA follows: TGCAGCGTCAGGGGAAATAATGAAAAACTGTTTTTT. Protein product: CSVRGNNEKLFF.

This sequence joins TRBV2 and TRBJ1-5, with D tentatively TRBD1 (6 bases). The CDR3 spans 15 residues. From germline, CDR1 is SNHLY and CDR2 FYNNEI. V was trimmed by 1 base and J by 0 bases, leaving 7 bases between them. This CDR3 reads CASSEGTVSNQPQHF. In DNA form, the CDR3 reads TGTGCCAGCAGTGAAGGGACAGTTAGCAATCAGCCCCAGCATTTT.

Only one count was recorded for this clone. The CDR3 nucleotides read TGTGCCAGTGACAGGGGTCAGTCCGCAGAGACCCAGTACTTC. Protein sequence: CASDRGQSAETQYF. The chain uses TRBV19 and TRBJ2-5; 8 bases align to TRBD1. The CDR3 length is 14 residues. Germline CDR1 and CDR2: LNHDA and SQIVND (reference sequence). J gave up 4 bases and V 8 bases, and 9 bases lay outside the gene matches.

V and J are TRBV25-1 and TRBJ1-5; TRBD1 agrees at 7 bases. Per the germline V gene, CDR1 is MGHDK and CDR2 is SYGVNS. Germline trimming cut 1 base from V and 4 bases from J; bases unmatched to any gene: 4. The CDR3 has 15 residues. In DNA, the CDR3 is TGTGCCAGCAGTGAATCGACAGGGCGGAATCAGCCCCAGCATTTT. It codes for CASSESTGRNQPQHF.

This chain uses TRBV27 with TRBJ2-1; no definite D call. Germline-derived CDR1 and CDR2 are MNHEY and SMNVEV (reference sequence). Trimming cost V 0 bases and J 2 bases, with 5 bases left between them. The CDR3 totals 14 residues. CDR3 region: CASSLSWTYNEQFF. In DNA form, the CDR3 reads TGTGCCAGCAGTTTATCGTGGACCTACAATGAGCAGTTCTTC.

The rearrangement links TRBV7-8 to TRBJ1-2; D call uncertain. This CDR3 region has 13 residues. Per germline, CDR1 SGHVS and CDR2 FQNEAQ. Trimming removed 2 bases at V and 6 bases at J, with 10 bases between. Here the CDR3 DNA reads TGTGCCAGCAGCTTAACATCAGTCCATGGCTACACCTTC. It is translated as CASSLTSVHGYTF.

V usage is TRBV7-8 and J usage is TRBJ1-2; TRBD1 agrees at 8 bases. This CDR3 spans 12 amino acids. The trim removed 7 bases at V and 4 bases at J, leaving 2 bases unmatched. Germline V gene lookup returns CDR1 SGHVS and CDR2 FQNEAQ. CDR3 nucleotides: TGTGCCAGCACAGGGGGCGGCTATGGCTACACCTTC. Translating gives CASTGGGYGYTF.

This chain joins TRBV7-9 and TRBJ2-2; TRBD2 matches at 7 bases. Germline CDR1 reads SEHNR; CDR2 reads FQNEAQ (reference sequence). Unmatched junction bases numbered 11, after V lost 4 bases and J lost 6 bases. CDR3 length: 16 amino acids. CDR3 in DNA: TGTGCCAGCAGCTCCCCGGGCGGGAGTAAGCCCGGGGAGCTGTTTTTT. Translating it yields CASSSPGGSKPGELFF. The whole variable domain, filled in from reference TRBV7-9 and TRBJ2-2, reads DTGVSQNPRHKITKRGQNVTFRCDPISEHNRLYWYRQTLGQGPEFLTYFQNEAQLEKSRLLSDRFSAERPKGSFSTLEIQRTEQGDSAMYLCASSSPGGSKPGELFFGEGSRLTVL.

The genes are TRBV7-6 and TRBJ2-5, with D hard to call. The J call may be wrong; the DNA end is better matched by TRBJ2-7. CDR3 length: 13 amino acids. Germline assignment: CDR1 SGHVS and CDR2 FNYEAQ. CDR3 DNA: TGTGCCAGCAGCCAGGACGGTTCCTACGAGCAGTACTTC. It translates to CASSQDGSYEQYF.

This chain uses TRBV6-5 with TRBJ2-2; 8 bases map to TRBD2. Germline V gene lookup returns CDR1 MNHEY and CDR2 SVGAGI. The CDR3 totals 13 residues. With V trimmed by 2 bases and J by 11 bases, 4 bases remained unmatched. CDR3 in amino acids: CASSYGSGSELFF. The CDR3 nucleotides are TGTGCCAGCAGTTACGGCAGCGGGAGTGAGCTGTTTTTT.

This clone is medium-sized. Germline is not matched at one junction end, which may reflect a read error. CDR3 loop: CASSLVGWDRVYEQYF. The CDR3 DNA is TGTGCTAGCAGCTTAGTTGGGTGGGACAGGGTTTACGAGCAGTACTTC. This chain uses TRBV7-7 with TRBJ2-7; 9 bases align to TRBD1. This CDR3 spans 16 amino acids. Germline V lookup: CDR1 SSHAT, CDR2 FNYEAQ (reference sequence).

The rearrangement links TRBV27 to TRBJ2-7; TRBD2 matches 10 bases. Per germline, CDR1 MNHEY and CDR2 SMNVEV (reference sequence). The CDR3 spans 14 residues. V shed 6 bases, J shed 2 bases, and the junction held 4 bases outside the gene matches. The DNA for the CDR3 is TGTGCCAGCAGCCGGACTAGCGGTCCCTACGAGCAGTACTTC. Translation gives CASSRTSGPYEQYF.

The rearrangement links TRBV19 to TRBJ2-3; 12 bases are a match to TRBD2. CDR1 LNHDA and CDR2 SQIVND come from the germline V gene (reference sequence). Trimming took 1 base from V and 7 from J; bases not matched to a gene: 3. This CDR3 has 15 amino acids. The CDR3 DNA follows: TGTGCCAGTAGTATAGGGCTAGCGGGAGGGAATACGCAGTATTTT. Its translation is CASSIGLAGGNTQYF.

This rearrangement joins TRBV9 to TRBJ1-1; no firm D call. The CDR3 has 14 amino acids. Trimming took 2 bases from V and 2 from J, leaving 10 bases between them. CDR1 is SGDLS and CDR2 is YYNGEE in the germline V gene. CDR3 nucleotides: TGTGCCAGCAGCGTGGGAAATCTAAACACTGAAGCTTTCTTT. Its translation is CASSVGNLNTEAFF.

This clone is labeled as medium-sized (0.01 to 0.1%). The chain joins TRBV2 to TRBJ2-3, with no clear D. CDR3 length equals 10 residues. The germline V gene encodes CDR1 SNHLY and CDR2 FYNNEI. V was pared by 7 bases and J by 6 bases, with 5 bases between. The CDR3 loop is CASMRDTQYF. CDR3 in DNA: TGTGCCAGCATGCGGGATACGCAGTATTTT.

Here the CDR3 DNA reads TGTGCCAGCAGCCAACTTCCTCCGGGACTAGCGGACTACAATGAGCAGTTCTTC. Its translation is CASSQLPPGLADYNEQFF. This chain uses TRBV7-9 with TRBJ2-1, with 11 bases aligning to TRBD2. Germline lookup yields CDR1 SEHNR and CDR2 FQNEAQ (reference sequence). This CDR3 has 18 amino acids. V gave up 5 bases and J gave up 3 bases; unmatched junction bases: 12.

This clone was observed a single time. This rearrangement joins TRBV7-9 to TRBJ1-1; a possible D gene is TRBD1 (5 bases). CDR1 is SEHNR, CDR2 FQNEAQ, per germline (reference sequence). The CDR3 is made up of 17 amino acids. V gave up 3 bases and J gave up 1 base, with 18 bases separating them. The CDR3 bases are TGTGCCAGCAGCTTTGAGCAGGGCCTGTCTTGGAACACTGAAGCTTTCTTT. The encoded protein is CASSFEQGLSWNTEAFF. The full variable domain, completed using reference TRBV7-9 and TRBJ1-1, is DTGVSQNPRHKITKRGQNVTFRCDPISEHNRLYWYRQTLGQGPEFLTYFQNEAQLEKSRLLSDRFSAERPKGSFSTLEIQRTEQGDSAMYLCASSFEQGLSWNTEAFFGQGTRLTVV.

The CDR3 spells CASSLGVAGFTYEQYF. Here the CDR3 DNA reads TGTGCCAGCAGCTTAGGGGTAGCGGGATTCACCTACGAGCAGTACTTC. The rearrangement links TRBV7-8 to TRBJ2-7; 8 positions match TRBD2. The CDR3 is made up of 16 amino acids. Germline V CDR1 and CDR2: SGHVS, FQNEAQ. V shed 1 base, J shed 2 bases, and the junction held 7 bases outside the gene matches.

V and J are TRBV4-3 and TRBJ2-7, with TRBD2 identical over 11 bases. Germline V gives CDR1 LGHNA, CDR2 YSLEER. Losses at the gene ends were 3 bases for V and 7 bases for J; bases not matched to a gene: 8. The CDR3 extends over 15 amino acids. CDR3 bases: TGCGCCAGCAGCCAGGGGACTAGCGGCTTCGGGGAGCAGTACTTC. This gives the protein CASSQGTSGFGEQYF.

The CDR3 nucleotides are TGTGCCAGCAGCAGTTCATCCGACTGGTACGAGCAGTACTTC. Its protein product is CASSSSSDWYEQYF. The chain has TRBV5-4 and TRBJ2-5, with D unresolved. Near its end, the DNA agrees better with TRBJ2-7, so the J call may be wrong. The CDR3 has 14 amino acids. Germline assignment: CDR1 SGHNT and CDR2 YYREEE (reference sequence).

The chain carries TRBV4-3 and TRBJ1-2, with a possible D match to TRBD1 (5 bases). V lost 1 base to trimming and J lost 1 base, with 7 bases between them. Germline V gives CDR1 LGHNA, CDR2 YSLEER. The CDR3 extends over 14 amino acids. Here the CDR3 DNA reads TGCGCCAGCAGCCAAGTTAGGGGTAACTATGGCTACACCTTC. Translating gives CASSQVRGNYGYTF.

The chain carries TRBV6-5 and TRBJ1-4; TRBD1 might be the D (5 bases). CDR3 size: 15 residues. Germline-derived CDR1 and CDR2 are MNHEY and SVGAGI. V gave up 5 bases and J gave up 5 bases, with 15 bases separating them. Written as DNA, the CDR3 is TGTGCCAGCAGTCTCTCCGGGGCCGGGAATGAAAAACTGTTTTTT. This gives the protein CASSLSGAGNEKLFF.

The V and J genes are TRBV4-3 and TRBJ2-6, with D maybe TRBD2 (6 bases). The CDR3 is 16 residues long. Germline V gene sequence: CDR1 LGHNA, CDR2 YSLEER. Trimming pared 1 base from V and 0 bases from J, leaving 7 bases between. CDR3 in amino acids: CASSQAEGSGANVLTF. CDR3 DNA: TGCGCCAGCAGCCAAGCGGAGGGCTCTGGGGCCAACGTCCTGACTTTC.

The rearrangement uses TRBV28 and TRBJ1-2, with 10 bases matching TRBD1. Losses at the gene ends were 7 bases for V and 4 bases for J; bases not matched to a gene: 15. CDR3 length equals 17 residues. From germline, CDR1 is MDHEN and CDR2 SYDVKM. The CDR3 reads CASKPGTGEGLAYGYTF. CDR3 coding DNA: TGTGCCAGCAAACCAGGGACAGGGGAAGGATTGGCCTATGGCTACACCTTC.

The CDR3 loop is CASSFRTGAGGEQYF. The CDR3 DNA sequence: TGTGCCAGCAGCTTCAGGACGGGAGCGGGTGGCGAGCAGTACTTC. The chain carries TRBV7-8 and TRBJ2-7; weak D call: TRBD2 (6 bases). The CDR3 runs to 15 residues. Trimming removed 3 bases at V and 6 bases at J, with 18 bases between. CDR1 is SGHVS and CDR2 is FQNEAQ in the germline V gene.

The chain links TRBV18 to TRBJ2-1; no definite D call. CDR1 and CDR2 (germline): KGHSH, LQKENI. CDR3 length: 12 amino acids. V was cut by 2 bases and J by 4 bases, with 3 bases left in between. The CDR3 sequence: CASSPGYNEQFF. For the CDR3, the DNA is TGTGCCAGCTCACCAGGGTACAATGAGCAGTTCTTC.